One sample yielded the 14 T cell receptor beta chains listed below, sequenced in a study of tumor and adjacent non-tumor tissue in lung cancer. RNA was extracted from bulk tissue without any cell sorting. The normal lung tissue was taken more than 3 cm from the tumor edge. Three rounds of nested PCR, following a modified ARM-PCR protocol, produced the TCRbeta library. TCRdb re-called the multiplex PCR reads through MiXCR, storing one row per CDR3 protein. The sample lists about 80,000 distinct CDR3 sequences; around 80% were seen once. Source material: distant non-tumor lung tissue. The receptors here all came from a man between 60 and 75 years old with non-small cell lung cancer.

The table lists this clonotype with a count of one. A read error may account for a junction end that differs from germline. The V and J genes are TRBV5-4 and TRBJ1-1, with D possibly matching TRBD1 (6 bases). Germline values: CDR1 SGHNT, CDR2 YYREEE (reference sequence). The CDR3 is 16 residues long. The CDR3 sequence is CTSSPGVGALGTEAFF. The CDR3 coding sequence is TGTACCAGCAGTCCCGGTGTGGGGGCGTTGGGCACTGAAGCTTTCTTT.

This clonotype was seen a few times. This chain connects TRBV11-1 to TRBJ2-2, with D perhaps matching TRBD1 or TRBD2 (5 bases each). V shed 2 bases and J shed 4 bases, with 11 bases lying between them. Germline CDR1 and CDR2: SGHAT and FQDESV (reference sequence). The CDR3 consists of 15 residues. CDR3 in amino acids: CASSLRAGTTGELFF. The DNA of the CDR3 is TGTGCCAGCAGCTTACGAGCAGGGACCACCGGGGAGCTGTTTTTT. Combining the CDR3 with reference TRBV11-1 and TRBJ2-2 gives the whole variable domain EAEVAQSPRYKITEKSQAVAFWCDPISGHATLYWYRQILGQGPELLVQFQDESVVDDSQLPKDRFSAERLKGVDSTLKIQPAELGDSAMYLCASSLRAGTTGELFFGEGSRLTVL.

A note on this clonotype: A clone one base away is much larger, so this may be a read error. The rearrangement uses TRBV5-6 and TRBJ2-3; D is perhaps TRBD1 or TRBD2 (5 bases each). Germline V gene lookup returns CDR1 SGHDT and CDR2 YYEEEE. The CDR3 contains 16 residues. The CDR3 DNA reads TGTGGCAGCAGCTTGGGCTCAGGGACCTCCACAGATACGCAGTATTTT. Its protein product is CGSSLGSGTSTDTQYF. The full variable domain, rest sourced from reference TRBV5-6 and TRBJ2-3, is DAGVTQSPTHLIKTRGQQVTLRCSPKSGHDTVSWYQQALGQGPQFIFQYYEEEERQRGNFPDRFSGHQFPNYSSELNVNALLLGDSALYLCGSSLGSGTSTDTQYFGPGTRLTVL.

This clonotype occurred a few times. The chain uses TRBV11-3 and TRBJ2-3; 7 bases are a match to TRBD1. The germline gives CDR1 SGHNT, CDR2 YENEEA. V lost 7 bases to trimming and J lost 6 bases; unmatched junction nucleotides: 13. The CDR3 has 15 amino acids. The CDR3 bases are TGTGCCAGCAACCTCGCTCTAGGGGGCGGCGATACGCAGTATTTT. Its protein product is CASNLALGGGDTQYF.

The rearrangement links TRBV29-1 to TRBJ2-7; 8 bases map to TRBD1. Germline-derived CDR1 and CDR2 are SQVTM and ANQGSEA. The CDR3 has 16 amino acids. The CDR3 nucleotides read TGCAGCTTTCAAACCCGAACAGGGGGTGAAGAAGACGAGCATTACGTC. As protein: CSFQTRTGGEEDEHYV.

Points on this clonotype: The junction departs from germline at one end; a sequencing error may be responsible. The chain employs TRBV11-2 and TRBJ2-3, with a tentative D call TRBD2 (6 bases). The length of the CDR3 is 17 residues. Germline V gene sequence: CDR1 SGHAT, CDR2 FQNNGV. CDR3 loop: CTNSREGRGRSTDTQYF. The CDR3 region has the DNA TGTACCAACAGCAGAGAGGGGCGGGGCAGGAGCACGGATACGCAGTATTTT.

The J gene is TRBJ2-4, the V gene TRBV6-1, with D tentatively TRBD1 (5 bases). The ends were cut back, 7 bases at V and 15 bases at J, with 19 bases in the middle. The CDR3 is 12 residues long. Germline V lookup: CDR1 MNHNS, CDR2 SASEGT. The CDR3 spells CASMRQGVTLYF. In DNA, the CDR3 is TGTGCCAGCATGAGACAAGGGGTGACCCTGTACTTC.

This rearrangement joins TRBV6-5 to TRBJ2-5; TRBD1 or TRBD2 may be the D gene (5 bases each). The CDR3 has 14 residues. The germline gives CDR1 MNHEY, CDR2 SVGAGI. V was trimmed by 5 bases and J by 7 bases, leaving 17 bases between them. The CDR3 bases are TGTGCCAGCAGTGTTACCGGGACCGCAGGGACCCAGTACTTC. Residues: CASSVTGTAGTQYF.

Points on this clonotype: At one boundary the junction diverges from the germline segment, which might be a read error. DNA of the CDR3: TGTGACAGCAGCGCAGGCACAGATGTGCAGTATTTT. This sequence encodes CDSSAGTDVQYF. The chain links TRBV6-5 to TRBJ2-3; D remains ambiguous. The CDR3 loop spans 12 amino acids. Germline CDR1 is MNHEY and CDR2 is SVGAGI.

In its sample, this clonotype was seen many times. A much larger clone differs by one base, so this may be a read error. The rearrangement uses TRBV11-2 and TRBJ1-3; 9 nucleotides line up with TRBD1. Per germline, CDR1 SGHAT and CDR2 FQNNGV. The CDR3 consists of 14 residues. Unmatched junction bases numbered 9, after V lost 6 bases and J lost 9 bases. The CDR3 loop is CASRRQGEISTIYF. CDR3 bases: TGTGCCAGCAGAAGACAGGGGGAAATTAGCACCATATATTTT.

Note on this clonotype: The junction shows a germline mismatch at one end, possibly a read error. The chain employs TRBV6-2 or TRBV6-3 and TRBJ2-6; D might be TRBD1 (5 bases). From germline, CDR1 is MNHEY and CDR2 SVGEGT. This CDR3 has 15 amino acids. The CDR3 bases are TGTGTCAGCAGTCCGACAGAATCTGGGGCCAGCGTCCTGACTTTC. This translates into CVSSPTESGASVLTF.

For this clonotype: Possible read error: a much larger clone is one base away. The chain is built from TRBV11-2 and TRBJ1-1; D unresolved. This CDR3 spans 13 amino acids. CDR1 is SGHAT and CDR2 is FQNNGV in the germline V gene. Written as DNA, the CDR3 is TGTGCCAGCAGCCCATACTTGAACACTGAAGTTTTCTTT. This sequence encodes CASSPYLNTEVFF.

As concerns this clonotype: One end of the junction fails to match germline, which may point to a read error. The chain carries TRBV6-6 and TRBJ1-6, with TRBD1 matching 7 bases. The CDR3 is 15 amino acids. Germline V gene data show CDR1 as MNHNY and CDR2 as SVGAGI (reference sequence). The CDR3 loop reads CASSYRTGSNSPLQF. CDR3 sequence (DNA): TGTGCCAGCAGTTACCGGACAGGTTCCAATTCACCCCTCCAATTT.

Of note for this clonotype: Compared with germline, one end of the junction differs, possibly owing to a read error. The J gene is TRBJ2-7, the V gene TRBV4-2; a weak D match, TRBD1 (5 bases). Germline lookup yields CDR1 LGHNA and CDR2 YNFKEQ. The CDR3 has 15 residues. In nucleotides, the CDR3 is TGTGCCAGCAACCAAGATAATCCAGGGCCCTACGAGCAGTACTTC. This sequence encodes CASNQDNPGPYEQYF.